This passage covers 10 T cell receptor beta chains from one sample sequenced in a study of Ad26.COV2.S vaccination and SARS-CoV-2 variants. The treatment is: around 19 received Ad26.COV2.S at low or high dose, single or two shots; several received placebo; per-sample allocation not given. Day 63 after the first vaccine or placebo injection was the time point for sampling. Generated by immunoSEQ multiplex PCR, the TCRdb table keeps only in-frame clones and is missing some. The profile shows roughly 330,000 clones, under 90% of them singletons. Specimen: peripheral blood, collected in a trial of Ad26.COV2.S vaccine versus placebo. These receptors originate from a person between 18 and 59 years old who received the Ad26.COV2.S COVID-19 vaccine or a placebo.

The CDR3 reads CASNLSGGIDEQYF. For the CDR3, the DNA is TGTGCCAGCAACCTTAGCGGGGGGATCGACGAGCAGTACTTC. V usage is TRBV7-2 and J usage is TRBJ2-7, with 10 bases matching TRBD2. The germline CDR1 and CDR2 sequences are SGHTA and FQGNSA. The J segment lost 5 bases and the V segment lost 7 bases, leaving 8 bases of the junction unmatched. The CDR3 is 14 residues long.

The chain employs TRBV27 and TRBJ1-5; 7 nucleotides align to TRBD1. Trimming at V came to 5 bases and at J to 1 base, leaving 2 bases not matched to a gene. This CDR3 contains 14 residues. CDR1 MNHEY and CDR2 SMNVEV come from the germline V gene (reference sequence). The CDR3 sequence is CASSPTGSNQPQHF. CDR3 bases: TGTGCCAGCAGTCCGACAGGGAGCAATCAGCCCCAGCATTTT.

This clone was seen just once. CDR3 loop: CASSIELVHGSTNEKLFF. CDR3 nucleotide sequence: TGTGCCAGTAGTATAGAACTTGTTCACGGTTCAACTAATGAAAAACTGTTTTTT. The J gene is TRBJ1-4, the V gene TRBV19; D is unresolved. Trimming stripped 0 bases from V and 0 bases from J, with 14 bases between. CDR3 length: 18 residues. Per germline, CDR1 LNHDA and CDR2 SQIVND (reference sequence). The variable domain in full, with the rest retrieved from reference TRBV19 and TRBJ1-4, is DGGITQSPKYLFRKEGQNVTLSCEQNLNHDAMYWYRQDPGQGLRLIYYSQIVNDFQKGDIAEGYSVSREKKESFPLTVTSAQKNPTAFYLCASSIELVHGSTNEKLFFGSGTQLSVL.

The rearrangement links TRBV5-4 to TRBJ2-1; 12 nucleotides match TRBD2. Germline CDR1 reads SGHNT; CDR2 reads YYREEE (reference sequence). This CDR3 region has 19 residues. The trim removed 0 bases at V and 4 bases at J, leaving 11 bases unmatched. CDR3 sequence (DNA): TGTGCCAGCAGCTTGGCCCTAGCGGGGGGGGCCAAGAGATACAATGAGCAGTTCTTC. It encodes CASSLALAGGAKRYNEQFF. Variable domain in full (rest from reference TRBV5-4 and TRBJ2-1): ETGVTQSPTHLIKTRGQQVTLRCSSQSGHNTVSWYQQALGQGPQFIFQYYREEENGRGNFPPRFSGLQFPNYSSELNVNALELDDSALYLCASSLALAGGAKRYNEQFFGPGTRLTVL.

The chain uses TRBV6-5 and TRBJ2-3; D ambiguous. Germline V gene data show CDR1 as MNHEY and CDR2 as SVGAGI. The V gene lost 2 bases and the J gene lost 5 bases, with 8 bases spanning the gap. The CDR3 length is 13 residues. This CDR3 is CASSYVAKDTQYF. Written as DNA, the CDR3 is TGTGCCAGCAGTTACGTTGCTAAAGATACGCAGTATTTT.

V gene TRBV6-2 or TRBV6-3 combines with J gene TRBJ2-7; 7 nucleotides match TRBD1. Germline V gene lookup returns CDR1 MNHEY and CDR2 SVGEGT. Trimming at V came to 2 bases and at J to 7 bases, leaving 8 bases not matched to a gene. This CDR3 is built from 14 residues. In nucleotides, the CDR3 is TGTGCCAGCAGTTACAGAGAGGGGGCTAGAGAGCAGTACGTC. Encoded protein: CASSYREGAREQYV.

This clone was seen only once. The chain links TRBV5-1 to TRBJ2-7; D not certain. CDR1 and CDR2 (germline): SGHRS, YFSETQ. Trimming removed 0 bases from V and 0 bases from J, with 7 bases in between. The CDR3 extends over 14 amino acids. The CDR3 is CASSLGLPSYEQYF. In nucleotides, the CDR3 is TGCGCCAGCAGCTTGGGGTTACCCTCCTACGAGCAGTACTTC.

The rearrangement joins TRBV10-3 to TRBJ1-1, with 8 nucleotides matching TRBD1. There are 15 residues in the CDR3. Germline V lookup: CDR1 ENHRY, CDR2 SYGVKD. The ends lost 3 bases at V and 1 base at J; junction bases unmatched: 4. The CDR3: CAISELDRGNTEAFF. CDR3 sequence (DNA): TGTGCCATCAGTGAATTAGACAGGGGGAACACTGAAGCTTTCTTT.

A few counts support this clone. In DNA form, the CDR3 reads TGTGCCAGCTCACCAATTAGCTCCTACAATGAGCAGTTCTTC. Its protein product is CASSPISSYNEQFF. This chain uses TRBV18 with TRBJ2-1; D is uncertain. V shed 2 bases and J shed 0 bases, with 5 bases lying between them. The CDR3 has 14 residues. Germline-derived CDR1 and CDR2 are KGHSH and LQKENI. Full variable domain (missing parts from reference TRBV18 and TRBJ2-1): NAGVMQNPRHLVRRRGQEARLRCSPMKGHSHVYWYRQLPEEGLKFMVYLQKENIIDESGMPKERFSAEFPKEGPSILRIQQVVRGDSAAYFCASSPISSYNEQFFGPGTRLTVL.

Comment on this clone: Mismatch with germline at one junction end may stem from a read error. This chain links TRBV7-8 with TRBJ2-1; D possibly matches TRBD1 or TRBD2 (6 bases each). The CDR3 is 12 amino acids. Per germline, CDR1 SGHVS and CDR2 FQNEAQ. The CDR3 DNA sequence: TGTGCCAGCAGCCTAATTAAGGGGGGCCCGCTCTTC. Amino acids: CASSLIKGGPLF.